Presented here are 18 T cell receptor beta chains from one specimen sequenced in a study of blood T cell repertoires in COVID-19. Some clones are missing from TCRdb's copy, which holds only in-frame ones; the method was immunoSEQ multiplex PCR. The sample consists of fewer than 500,000 clones, 81% of them appearing once. Sequencing was carried out using peripheral blood. The receptors come from a human donor with acute or convalescent COVID-19. The donor label of this sample is uncertain.

This chain uses TRBV18 with TRBJ2-1; 7 bases are shared with TRBD2. Germline V CDR1 and CDR2: KGHSH, LQKENI. This CDR3 has 14 residues. The ends lost 2 bases at V and 8 bases at J; junction bases unmatched: 6. CDR3 sequence reads: CASSPAGARDEQFF. The CDR3, as DNA: TGTGCCAGCTCACCAGCGGGAGCTAGGGATGAGCAGTTCTTC.

This clone showed up just a few times. The J gene is TRBJ1-2, the V gene TRBV6-5; 8 bases map to TRBD1. The CDR3 spans 15 residues. Germline lookup yields CDR1 MNHEY and CDR2 SVGAGI. The J segment lost 8 bases and the V segment lost 8 bases, leaving 16 bases of the junction unmatched. The CDR3 bases are TGTGCCAGCGGTTCAACTCGACAGGGGCCTTACGGCTACACCTTC. It encodes CASGSTRQGPYGYTF.

The chain is built from TRBV7-8 and TRBJ2-2, with 10 bases identical to TRBD1. The CDR3 sequence is 17 residues long. Germline assignment: CDR1 SGHVS and CDR2 FQNEAQ. Trimming took 5 bases from V and 6 from J; bases not matched to a gene: 12. CDR3 bases: TGTGCCAGCAGCCCCCGGGCCGGGACAGGGGTATCCGGGGAGCTGTTTTTT. Residues: CASSPRAGTGVSGELFF.

V gene TRBV2 combines with J gene TRBJ2-5; D is possibly TRBD2 (5 bases). The CDR3 is 13 amino acids. The V end lost 2 bases, the J end lost 3 bases, and 7 bases lay between the germline ends. CDR1 and CDR2 (germline): SNHLY, FYNNEI. The CDR3 DNA follows: TGTGCCAGCAGTGAAAGACTAAAAGAGACCCAGTACTTC. Translated, it gives CASSERLKETQYF.

This clone has ten or more counts. This chain joins TRBV4-1 and TRBJ1-1, with D uncertain. Germline V CDR1 and CDR2: MGHRA, YSYEKL. This CDR3 contains 13 residues. V lost 3 bases and J lost 1, with 6 bases in between. The CDR3 is CASSHPRNTEAFF. In nucleotides, the CDR3 is TGCGCCAGCAGCCACCCCAGGAACACTGAAGCTTTCTTT.

CDR3 residues: CAWSALTVLWYGYTF. The CDR3 coding sequence is TGTGCCTGGAGTGCGCTGACAGTACTTTGGTATGGCTACACCTTC. The chain links TRBV30 to TRBJ1-2, with TRBD1 as a possible D gene (5 bases). Trimming removed 1 base at V and 5 bases at J, with 17 bases between. This CDR3 comprises 15 residues. Germline lookup yields CDR1 GTSNPN and CDR2 SVGIG (reference sequence).

This clone was counted only a few times. This rearrangement joins TRBV18 to TRBJ2-7, with TRBD2 matching 9 bases. The CDR3 length is 15 residues. CDR1 is KGHSH and CDR2 is LQKENI in the germline V gene. Trimming cost V 3 bases and J 2 bases; bases outside gene matches: 5. CDR3 in amino acids: CASSPGAGGTYEQYF. The CDR3 DNA follows: TGTGCCAGCTCACCGGGAGCGGGGGGCACCTACGAGCAGTACTTC.

The chain recombines TRBV2 with TRBJ2-1; 12 positions match TRBD2. This CDR3 region has 16 residues. Trimming at V came to 5 bases and at J to 5 bases, leaving 7 bases not matched to a gene. CDR1 and CDR2 from the germline V gene are SNHLY and FYNNEI. The CDR3 nucleotides are TGTGCCAGCAGTCGTCAGACTAGCGGGAGCCACAATGAGCAGTTCTTC. Translation gives CASSRQTSGSHNEQFF.

The sample holds a few counts of this clone. The chain links TRBV29-1 to TRBJ2-3, with TRBD1 matching over 7 bases. Trimming removed 6 bases from V and 4 bases from J; junction bases left unmatched: 7. CDR3 length: 13 amino acids. The V gene's germline CDR1 is SQVTM and CDR2 ANQGSEA. The CDR3 here is CSVSRQGSDTQYF. The CDR3 region has the DNA TGCAGCGTGTCCCGACAGGGATCAGATACGCAGTATTTT.

This chain connects TRBV15 to TRBJ2-3, with 9 bases identical to TRBD2. The germline V gene encodes CDR1 LNHNV and CDR2 YYDKDF (reference sequence). CDR3 length: 17 residues. J gave up 3 bases and V 4 bases, and 11 bases lay outside the gene matches. DNA for the CDR3: TGTGCCACCAGCACGCTGGTAGCGGGGGCCTTTACAGATACGCAGTATTTT. Translation gives CATSTLVAGAFTDTQYF. Drawing the rest from reference TRBV15 and TRBJ2-3, the complete variable domain is DAMVIQNPRYQVTQFGKPVTLSCSQTLNHNVMYWYQQKSSQAPKLLFHYYDKDFNNEADTPDNFQSRRPNTSFCFLDIRSPGLGDTAMYLCATSTLVAGAFTDTQYFGPGTRLTVL.

The count of this clone is one. The chain employs TRBV5-1 and TRBJ2-3, with TRBD2 as a possible D gene (5 bases). Germline CDR1 reads SGHRS; CDR2 reads YFSETQ. The V end was cut by 3 bases, the J end by 0 bases, with 5 bases between. This CDR3 spans 13 amino acids. This chain's CDR3 is CASSWTSTDTQYF. The CDR3 DNA reads as TGCGCCAGCAGCTGGACTAGCACAGATACGCAGTATTTT. The whole variable domain, remainder taken from reference TRBV5-1 and TRBJ2-3, is KAGVTQTPRYLIKTRGQQVTLSCSPISGHRSVSWYQQTPGQGLQFLFEYFSETQRNKGNFPGRFSGRQFSNSRSEMNVSTLELGDSALYLCASSWTSTDTQYFGPGTRLTVL.

The gene calls are TRBV5-1 and TRBJ1-2, with D perhaps TRBD1 (5 bases). Germline V CDR1 and CDR2: SGHRS, YFSETQ. The CDR3 spans 13 residues. Trimming removed 0 bases at V and 6 bases at J, with 9 bases between. The CDR3 bases are TGCGCCAGCAGCTTGGTGGCGGGGGATGGCTACACCTTC. Residues: CASSLVAGDGYTF.

This chain joins TRBV18 and TRBJ1-1; tentative D call: TRBD1 (5 bases). The CDR3 consists of 16 residues. With 2 bases removed from V and 0 bases from J, the gap between germline ends came to 13 bases. Germline V gene lookup returns CDR1 KGHSH and CDR2 LQKENI. The CDR3 DNA is TGTGCCAGCTCACCAAGGCTAGAAGGGGTGAACACTGAAGCTTTCTTT. As protein: CASSPRLEGVNTEAFF.

This rearrangement joins TRBV6-5 to TRBJ2-3; TRBD2 matches 13 bases. Losses at the gene ends were 5 bases for V and 6 bases for J; bases not matched to a gene: 2. CDR3 length equals 14 residues. Germline V gene lookup returns CDR1 MNHEY and CDR2 SVGAGI. For the CDR3, the DNA is TGTGCCAGCAGTAGGGGACTAGCGGGGGATACGCAGTATTTT. This encodes CASSRGLAGDTQYF.

V gene TRBV5-1 combines with J gene TRBJ1-2; perhaps TRBD1 as D (5 bases). CDR3 length equals 15 residues. From germline, CDR1 is SGHRS and CDR2 YFSETQ. V was cut by 4 bases and J by 8 bases, with 21 bases left in between. The CDR3 region is CASSDDRTFRRGYTF. The CDR3 DNA is TGCGCCAGCAGCGATGATAGGACATTCAGGCGCGGCTACACCTTC.

J is TRBJ2-7 and V is TRBV6-1; unclear D gene. The CDR3 has 12 residues. The ends were cut back, 1 base at V and 3 bases at J, with 4 bases in the middle. The germline gives CDR1 MNHNS, CDR2 SASEGT. The CDR3 DNA reads as TGTGCCAGCAGTGAAGGGAGCTACGAGCAGTACTTC. It translates to CASSEGSYEQYF.

The chain has TRBV2 and TRBJ2-6; D remains unclear. Germline V gene sequence: CDR1 SNHLY, CDR2 FYNNEI. The length of the CDR3 is 14 residues. Trimming pared 5 bases from V and 0 bases from J, leaving 5 bases between. The CDR3 protein is CASSTVSGANVLTF. Written as DNA, the CDR3 is TGTGCCAGCAGTACAGTCTCTGGGGCCAACGTCCTGACTTTC.

The chain links TRBV2 to TRBJ2-1, with TRBD2 as a possible D gene (6 bases). Germline V gives CDR1 SNHLY, CDR2 FYNNEI. V was trimmed by 4 bases and J by 0 bases, leaving 13 bases between them. The CDR3 is made up of 16 amino acids. The CDR3 DNA sequence: TGTGCCAGCAGTGTGTTCCTAGCGAGCTCCTACAATGAGCAGTTCTTC. Translation gives CASSVFLASSYNEQFF.